These 10 T cell receptor beta chains were all obtained from the same sample, sequenced in a study of OX40 agonist ivuxolimab in advanced cancers. The protocol was immunoSEQ multiplex PCR, while the TCRdb copy is restricted to in-frame clones and leaves out a portion. The data hold some 53,000 clones, with roughly 92% observed a single time. The specimen comprised CD4+ or CD8+ T cells sorted from blood, sampled in a trial of the OX40 agonist ivuxolimab. The receptors stem from an adult with an advanced solid tumor such as melanoma, head and neck, liver or kidney cancer.

The chain recombines TRBV30 with TRBJ1-1; D ambiguous. Germline assignment: CDR1 GTSNPN and CDR2 SVGIG (reference sequence). This CDR3 is built from 11 residues. Trimming cost V 4 bases and J 1 base, with 4 bases left between them. The chain's CDR3 is CAWIPNTEAFF. CDR3 in DNA: TGTGCCTGGATTCCGAACACTGAAGCTTTCTTT. The full variable domain, its missing parts supplied by reference TRBV30 and TRBJ1-1, is SQTIHQWPATLVQPVGSPLSLECTVEGTSNPNLYWYRQAAGRGLQLLFYSVGIGQISSEVPQNLSASRPQDRQFILSSKKLLLSDSGFYLCAWIPNTEAFFGQGTRLTVV.

V usage is TRBV30 and J usage is TRBJ2-5, with TRBD2 matching over 8 bases. The V gene's germline CDR1 is GTSNPN and CDR2 SVGIG (reference sequence). V was pared by 3 bases and J by 5 bases, with 8 bases of the junction left unmatched. The CDR3 covers 14 residues. The CDR3 bases are TGTGCCTGGAGCCGCGGACGGGGGGGGGAGACCCAGTACTTC. Encoded protein: CAWSRGRGGETQYF. The full variable domain, rest sourced from reference TRBV30 and TRBJ2-5, is SQTIHQWPATLVQPVGSPLSLECTVEGTSNPNLYWYRQAAGRGLQLLFYSVGIGQISSEVPQNLSASRPQDRQFILSSKKLLLSDSGFYLCAWSRGRGGETQYFGPGTRLLVL.

V gene TRBV7-9 combines with J gene TRBJ2-7; weak D call: TRBD2 (6 bases). This CDR3 comprises 11 residues. Germline V gene data show CDR1 as SEHNR and CDR2 as FQNEAQ (reference sequence). Trimming left V 5 bases short and J 6 bases short, with 8 bases between. The CDR3 DNA reads as TGTGCCAGCAGCGGCGGGGTCGAGCAGTACTTC. Its protein is CASSGGVEQYF. Supplemented by reference TRBV7-9 and TRBJ2-7, the full variable domain reads DTGVSQNPRHKITKRGQNVTFRCDPISEHNRLYWYRQTLGQGPEFLTYFQNEAQLEKSRLLSDRFSAERPKGSFSTLEIQRTEQGDSAMYLCASSGGVEQYFGPGTRLTVT.

V is TRBV11-2 and J is TRBJ2-7; D uncertain. V was clipped by 3 bases and J by 0 bases, with 6 bases between them. The CDR3 is 13 residues long. CDR1 is SGHAT and CDR2 is FQNNGV in the germline V gene. Written as DNA, the CDR3 is TGTGCCAGCAGCTTGAAGGACTCCTACGAGCAGTACTTC. Translated: CASSLKDSYEQYF.

The J gene is TRBJ2-3, the V gene TRBV5-1; D is unresolved. This CDR3 is 16 amino acids long. Deletions cut 2 bases from V and 0 bases from J, with 13 bases between. Germline CDR1 reads SGHRS; CDR2 reads YFSETQ. CDR3 protein: CASSFGSASSTDTQYF. As DNA, the CDR3 is TGCGCCAGCAGCTTCGGCAGCGCATCCAGCACAGATACGCAGTATTTT. Filled out from reference TRBV5-1 and TRBJ2-3, the complete variable domain reads KAGVTQTPRYLIKTRGQQVTLSCSPISGHRSVSWYQQTPGQGLQFLFEYFSETQRNKGNFPGRFSGRQFSNSRSEMNVSTLELGDSALYLCASSFGSASSTDTQYFGPGTRLTVL.

This clone appeared a few times. This chain links TRBV9 with TRBJ2-7; D uncertain. Trimming cost V 7 bases and J 0 bases, with 11 bases left between them. From germline, CDR1 is SGDLS and CDR2 YYNGEE. There are 13 residues in the CDR3. CDR3 bases: TGTGCCAGCGGAGATGTAAGCTCCTACGAGCAGTACTTC. Amino acids: CASGDVSSYEQYF.

The rearrangement uses TRBV5-6 and TRBJ1-2; D unclear. Trimming removed 0 bases at V and 5 bases at J, with 17 bases between. Germline values: CDR1 SGHDT, CDR2 YYEEEE. CDR3 length equals 16 residues. The CDR3 protein is CASSLVSALGWYGYTF. Written as DNA, the CDR3 is TGTGCCAGCAGCTTGGTTTCAGCTCTTGGGTGGTATGGCTACACCTTC.

CDR3 residues: CASSFGQGGTYEQYF. Written as DNA, the CDR3 is TGTGCCAGCAGCTTCGGACAGGGAGGGACCTACGAGCAGTACTTC. The rearrangement links TRBV9 to TRBJ2-7, with D perhaps TRBD1 (8 bases). CDR1 is SGDLS, CDR2 YYNGEE, per germline. The CDR3 length is 15 residues. V was pared by 4 bases and J by 2 bases, with 16 bases between.

V usage is TRBV19 and J usage is TRBJ2-1, with TRBD2 identical over 9 bases. With V trimmed by 5 bases and J by 7 bases, 15 bases remained unmatched. The CDR3 is 17 residues long. Germline loops: CDR1 LNHDA, CDR2 SQIVND (reference sequence). DNA of the CDR3: TGTGCCAGTAGTCCCTCATCGGCTAGCGGGGTAGGTAATGAGCAGTTCTTC. Translated: CASSPSSASGVGNEQFF.

The chain links TRBV5-1 to TRBJ2-1, with D perhaps TRBD2 (5 bases). This CDR3 is built from 12 residues. Trimming took 2 bases from V and 10 from J, leaving 10 bases between them. In germline, CDR1 is SGHRS, CDR2 YFSETQ. The CDR3 sequence: CASSFTSNEQFF. CDR3 DNA sequence: TGCGCCAGCAGCTTTACTAGTAACGAGCAGTTCTTC.